Shown below are 10 T cell receptor beta chains from a single sample sequenced in a study of blood T cell repertoires in COVID-19. Sequenced by immunoSEQ multiplex PCR; TCRdb stores in-frame clones only, minus some. The table shows 200,000 to 300,000 clones, with 75% to 85% occurring only once. Sequencing used peripheral blood. Source of these receptors: a woman aged 80 or older with COVID-19, enrolled during active disease.

This chain connects TRBV30 to TRBJ1-1; D call uncertain. The CDR3 is 12 amino acids. Trimming took off 1 base at V and 1 base at J, with 4 bases between the two ends. CDR1 and CDR2 from the germline V gene are GTSNPN and SVGIG (reference sequence). CDR3 protein: CAWSAKNTEAFF. The CDR3 region has the DNA TGTGCCTGGAGTGCTAAGAACACTGAAGCTTTCTTT.

This chain connects TRBV12-3 or TRBV12-4 to TRBJ1-2; D gene unclear. The ends were cut back, 3 bases at V and 8 bases at J, with 13 bases in the middle. The CDR3 sequence is 13 residues long. Here the CDR3 DNA reads TGTGCCAGCAGTTTCGATACAGATAACGGCTACACCTTC. Its translation is CASSFDTDNGYTF.

V and J are TRBV15 and TRBJ1-1; TRBD1 aligns across 7 bases. The CDR3 loop spans 15 amino acids. Trimming removed 1 base from V and 7 bases from J; junction bases left unmatched: 9. The V gene's germline CDR1 is LNHNV and CDR2 YYDKDF (reference sequence). In nucleotides, the CDR3 is TGTGCCACCAGCAGAGCTGACAGGGCTCGGCATGAAGCTTTCTTT. It yields the protein CATSRADRARHEAFF.

The J gene is TRBJ1-1, the V gene TRBV7-9; the match to TRBD1 covers 9 bases. Per germline, CDR1 SEHNR and CDR2 FQNEAQ (reference sequence). This CDR3 contains 13 residues. V trimming: 4 bases; J trimming: 5 bases; junction bases outside the gene matches: 2. The CDR3 is CASSYGTGTEAFF. The CDR3, as DNA: TGTGCCAGCAGCTATGGGACAGGGACTGAAGCTTTCTTT.

This clone was counted a few times. The V gene is TRBV5-1, the J gene TRBJ1-4; D is uncertain. Trimming cost V 4 bases and J 0 bases, with 13 bases left between them. Germline lookup yields CDR1 SGHRS and CDR2 YFSETQ. This CDR3 comprises 16 residues. CDR3 amino acids: CASSPPSASTNEKLFF. The CDR3 DNA reads as TGCGCCAGCAGCCCCCCAAGCGCCTCAACTAATGAAAAACTGTTTTTT.

This clone was counted only a few times. The V call is TRBV7-9, the J call TRBJ2-4, with a weak D call TRBD1 (8 bases). The germline gives CDR1 SEHNR, CDR2 FQNEAQ (reference sequence). V was clipped by 4 bases and J by 3 bases, with 13 bases between them. This CDR3 has 15 amino acids. The CDR3 region has the DNA TGTGCCAGCAGCTCGGACAGGGAGGGCAAAAACATTCAGTACTTC. Amino acid sequence: CASSSDREGKNIQYF.

The chain joins TRBV5-4 to TRBJ2-6, with D uncertain. The CDR3 spans 13 residues. V gave up 0 bases and J gave up 4 bases, with 2 bases separating them. Germline V gene data show CDR1 as SGHNT and CDR2 as YYREEE (reference sequence). CDR3 in amino acids: CASSLAGANVLTF. CDR3 DNA: TGTGCCAGCAGCTTGGCGGGGGCCAACGTCCTGACTTTC.

Here the CDR3 DNA reads TGCGCCAGCAGAAGGGGACTATCGTACCAAGAGACCCAGTACTTC. Translation: CASRRGLSYQETQYF. The rearrangement uses TRBV5-1 and TRBJ2-5; TRBD2 agrees at 7 bases. Germline CDR1 and CDR2: SGHRS and YFSETQ. Trimming took 5 bases from V and 0 from J; bases not matched to a gene: 7. The CDR3 covers 15 residues.

The chain uses TRBV5-4 and TRBJ1-2; 10 positions agree with TRBD1. The CDR3 extends over 14 amino acids. Germline values: CDR1 SGHNT, CDR2 YYREEE (reference sequence). V shed 2 bases and J 6 bases; nucleotides not matched to a gene: 4. As DNA, the CDR3 is TGTGCCAGCAGCTTAGACAGGGGGCTGGATGGCTACACCTTC. Amino acid sequence: CASSLDRGLDGYTF.

This chain uses TRBV11-2 with TRBJ1-1; the D is unclear. Germline CDR1 and CDR2: SGHAT and FQNNGV. The CDR3 contains 12 residues. Trimming cost V 3 bases and J 6 bases, with 8 bases left between them. CDR3 protein: CASSFFTAEAFF. In DNA form, the CDR3 reads TGTGCCAGCAGCTTTTTCACAGCTGAAGCTTTCTTT.